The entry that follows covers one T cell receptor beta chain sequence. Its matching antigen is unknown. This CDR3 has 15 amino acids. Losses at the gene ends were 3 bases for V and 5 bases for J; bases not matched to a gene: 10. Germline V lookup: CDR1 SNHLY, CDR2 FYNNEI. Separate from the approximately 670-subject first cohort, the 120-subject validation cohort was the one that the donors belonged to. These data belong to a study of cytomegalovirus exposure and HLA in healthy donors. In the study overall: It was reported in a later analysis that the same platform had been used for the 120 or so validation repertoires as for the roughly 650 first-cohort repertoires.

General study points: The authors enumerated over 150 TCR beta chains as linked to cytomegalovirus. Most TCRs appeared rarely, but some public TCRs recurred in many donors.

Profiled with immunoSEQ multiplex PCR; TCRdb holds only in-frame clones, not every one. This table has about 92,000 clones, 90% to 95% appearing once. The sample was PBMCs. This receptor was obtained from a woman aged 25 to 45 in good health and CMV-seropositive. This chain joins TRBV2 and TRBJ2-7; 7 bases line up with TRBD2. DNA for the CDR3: TGTGCCAGCAGTGATTCAGGACTAGTAGGCCACGAGCAGTACTTC. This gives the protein CASSDSGLVGHEQYF.